This T cell receptor beta chain stems from a study of blood T cell repertoires in COVID-19. The J segment lost 6 bases and the V segment lost 3 bases, leaving 13 bases of the junction unmatched. CDR3 length: 16 residues. Germline V gene data show CDR1 as SGHTA and CDR2 as FQGTGA. In the original processing: It was from reference gene primer amplification that nucleated cell counts were estimated. This table comes from immunoSEQ multiplex PCR, and its TCRdb copy is limited to in-frame clones, with some not included. Clone size and V and J calls were adopted from that table, with D and trimming inferred from the DNA. The table has approximately 120,000 clones, 70% to 90% seen once.

The origin of this receptor is a woman between 50 and 59 years old who had recovered from COVID-19. Sequencing was carried out using peripheral blood. The chain carries TRBV7-3 and TRBJ1-1; 7 bases are a match to TRBD1. DNA for the CDR3: TGTGCCAGCAGCTTGAGACCGACAGGGATTGGGGCTGAAGCTTTCTTT. This gives the protein CASSLRPTGIGAEAFF.